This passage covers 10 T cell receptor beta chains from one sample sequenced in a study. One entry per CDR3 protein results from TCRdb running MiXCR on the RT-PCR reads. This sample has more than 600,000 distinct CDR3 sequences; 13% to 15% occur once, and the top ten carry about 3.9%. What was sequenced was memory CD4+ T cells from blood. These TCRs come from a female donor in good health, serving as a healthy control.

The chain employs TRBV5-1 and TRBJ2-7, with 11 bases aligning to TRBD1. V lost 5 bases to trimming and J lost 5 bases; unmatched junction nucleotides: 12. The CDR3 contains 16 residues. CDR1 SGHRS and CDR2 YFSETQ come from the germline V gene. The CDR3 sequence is CASSLNTGQGANEQYF. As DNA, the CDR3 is TGCGCCAGCAGTTTGAATACTGGACAGGGGGCTAACGAGCAGTACTTC.

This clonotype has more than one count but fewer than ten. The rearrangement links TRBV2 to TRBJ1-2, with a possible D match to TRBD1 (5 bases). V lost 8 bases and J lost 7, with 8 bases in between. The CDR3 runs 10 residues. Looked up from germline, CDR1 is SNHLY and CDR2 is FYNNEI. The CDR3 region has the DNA TGTGCCAGCTGGGGGGGTGGCTACACCTTC. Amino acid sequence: CASWGGGYTF.

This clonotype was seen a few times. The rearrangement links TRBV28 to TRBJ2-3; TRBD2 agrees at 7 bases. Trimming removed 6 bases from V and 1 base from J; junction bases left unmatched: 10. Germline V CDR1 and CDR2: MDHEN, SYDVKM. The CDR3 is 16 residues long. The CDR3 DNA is TGTGCCAGCAGCCTTCGGGGCGGGAGTGGCACAGATACGCAGTATTTT. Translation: CASSLRGGSGTDTQYF.

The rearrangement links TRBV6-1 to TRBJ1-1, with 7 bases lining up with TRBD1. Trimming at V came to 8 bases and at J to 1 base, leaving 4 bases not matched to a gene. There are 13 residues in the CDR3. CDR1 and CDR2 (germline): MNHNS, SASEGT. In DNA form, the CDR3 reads TGTGCCAGCGGTGGGGACAGGAACACTGAAGCTTTCTTT. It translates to CASGGDRNTEAFF.

The CDR3 DNA reads TGTGCCAGCAGTCGGAGCGGGGGACGGACGCAGCAGTTCTTC. Translated: CASSRSGGRTQQFF. The chain recombines TRBV2 with TRBJ2-1, with 8 bases fitting TRBD2. Germline CDR1 reads SNHLY; CDR2 reads FYNNEI. This CDR3 is 14 amino acids long. V lost 5 bases and J lost 11; bases outside the gene matches: 11.

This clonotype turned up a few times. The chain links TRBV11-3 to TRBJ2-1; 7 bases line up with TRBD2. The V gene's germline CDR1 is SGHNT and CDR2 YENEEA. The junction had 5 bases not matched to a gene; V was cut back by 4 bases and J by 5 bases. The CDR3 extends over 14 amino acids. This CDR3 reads CASSSRTRNNEQFF. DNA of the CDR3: TGTGCCAGCAGCTCCCGGACTAGAAACAATGAGCAGTTCTTC.

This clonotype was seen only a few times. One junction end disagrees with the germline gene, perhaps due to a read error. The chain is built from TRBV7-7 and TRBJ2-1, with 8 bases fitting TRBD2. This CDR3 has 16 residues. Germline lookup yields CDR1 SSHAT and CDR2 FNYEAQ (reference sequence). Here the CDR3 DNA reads TGTGCTAGCAGCACGAGTAGCGGGATCTCCTACAATGAGCAGTTCTTC. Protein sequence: CASSTSSGISYNEQFF.

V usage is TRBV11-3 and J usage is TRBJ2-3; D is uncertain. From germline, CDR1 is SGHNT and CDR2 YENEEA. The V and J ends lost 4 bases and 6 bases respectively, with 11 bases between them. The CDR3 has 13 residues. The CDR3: CASSWAEEDTQYF. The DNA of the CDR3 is TGTGCCAGCAGCTGGGCCGAAGAGGATACGCAGTATTTT.

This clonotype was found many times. The DNA for the CDR3 is TGCAGTGCTACGCGCGTTGCGACCAATGAGCAGTTCTTC. Its translation is CSATRVATNEQFF. V gene TRBV20-1 combines with J gene TRBJ2-1; D gene unclear. The CDR3 contains 13 residues. The germline V and J ends were trimmed by 4 bases and 6 bases, with 13 bases remaining between them. Per the germline V gene, CDR1 is DFQATT and CDR2 is SNEGSKA (reference sequence).

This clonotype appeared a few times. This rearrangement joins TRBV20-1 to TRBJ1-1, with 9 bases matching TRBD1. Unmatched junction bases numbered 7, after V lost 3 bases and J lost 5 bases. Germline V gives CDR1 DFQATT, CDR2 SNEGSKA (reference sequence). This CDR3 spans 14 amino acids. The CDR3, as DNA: TGCAGTGCTAGTTGGGGACAGGGCAAAACTGAAGCTTTCTTT. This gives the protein CSASWGQGKTEAFF.